The source of this TCR beta chain is a study of identical twins. General study points: Surplus twin overlap in beta out-of-frame sequences was less pronounced.

Trimming left V 1 base short and J 8 bases short, with 5 bases between. The CDR3 sequence is 12 residues long. The germline CDR1 and CDR2 sequences are ENHRY and SYGVKD. TCRdb recomputed calls from the 5' RACE reads with MiXCR, one row per CDR3 protein. The sample contains around 1.7 million distinct CDR3 sequences, about 32% of which appear only once. With respect to this clonotype: Its cognate antigen is unknown.

The chain recombines TRBV10-3 with TRBJ1-4; D is unclear. The sequenced sample consisted of cord blood. The TCR comes from a newborn girl in good health. The CDR3 reads CAISELGEKLFF. In DNA form, the CDR3 reads TGTGCCATCAGTGAGTTAGGGGAAAAACTGTTTTTT.